Listed here is a single T cell receptor beta chain. This specimen belongs to a study of CD8+ T cells in alopecia areata. RNA, once extracted, was reverse transcribed into cDNA for use as the sequencing template. The assay was immunoSEQ multiplex PCR, and TCRdb's table has in-frame clones only and misses some. The sample lists about 120,000 clones, around 50% seen once, with 10% to 15% in the top ten. CDR1 and CDR2 (germline): SEHNR, FQNEAQ (reference sequence). The CDR3 has 14 residues. V lost 11 bases, J lost 3 bases, and 19 bases lay in between. Treatment given: oral pan-JAK inhibitor, 5-10 mg twice daily.

The V gene is TRBV7-9, the J gene TRBJ1-2; a weak D match, TRBD1 (5 bases). This TCR derives from a human donor with alopecia areata. The sample here was CD8+ T cells sorted from blood, taken at week 24, from a patient treated with tofacitinib. The CDR3 DNA reads as TGTGCCTCACGAGATGGGGACTTGGACTATGGCTACACCTTC. It is translated as CASRDGDLDYGYTF.